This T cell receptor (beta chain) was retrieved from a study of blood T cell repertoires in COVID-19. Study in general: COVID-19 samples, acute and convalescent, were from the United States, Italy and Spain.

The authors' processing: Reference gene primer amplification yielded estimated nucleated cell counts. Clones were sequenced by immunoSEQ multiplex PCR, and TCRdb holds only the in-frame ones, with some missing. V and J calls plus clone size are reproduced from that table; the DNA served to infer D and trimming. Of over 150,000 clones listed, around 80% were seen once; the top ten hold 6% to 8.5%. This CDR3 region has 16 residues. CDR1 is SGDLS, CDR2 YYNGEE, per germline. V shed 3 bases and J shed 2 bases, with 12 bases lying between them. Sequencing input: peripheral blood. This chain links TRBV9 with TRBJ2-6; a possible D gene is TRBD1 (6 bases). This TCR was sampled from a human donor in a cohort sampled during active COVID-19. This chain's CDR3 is CASSAPRGAGANVLTF. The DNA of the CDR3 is TGTGCCAGCAGCGCTCCCAGGGGAGCTGGGGCCAACGTCCTGACTTTC.